A single T cell receptor beta chain is shown here with its context. Described time point: pretreatment peripheral blood. The entry originates in a study of PD-L1 blockade in urothelial cancer. Overall study context: In the patient group, about 90% of the roughly 29 were males with bladder-origin urothelial cancer. Blood underwent analysis 3 weeks (second dose) and 6 weeks after treatment began. Specimens of blood held a median count of roughly 150,000 T cells.

Germline lookup yields CDR1 LNHDA and CDR2 SQIVND (reference sequence). The CDR3 contains 13 residues. The V end was cut by 6 bases, the J end by 0 bases, with 7 bases between. Clones were read by immunoSEQ multiplex PCR, and TCRdb kept only the in-frame ones, dropping some. Of 49,000 or so clones in the sample, 86% are singletons; the top ten hold over 20%. The specimen comprised PBMCs, sampled around atezolizumab (anti-PD-L1) treatment. This receptor was taken from a man in his 60s with urothelial cancer. The chain employs TRBV19 and TRBJ2-3, with D hard to call. This chain's CDR3 is CASSDRSTDTQYF. CDR3 DNA sequence: TGTGCCAGTAGCGATCGGAGCACAGATACGCAGTATTTT.